This paragraph reports one TCR beta chain. The entry originates in a study of shared T cell receptors in the human thymus. Libraries were prepared by immunoSEQ multiplex PCR; TCRdb keeps only in-frame clonotypes and omits some of them. The sample carries 700,000 or so clones, roughly 85% recorded once. CDR3 size: 16 residues. Germline V gene sequence: CDR1 SNHLY, CDR2 FYNNEI. Trimming cost V 5 bases and J 10 bases; bases outside gene matches: 15. The same sample was also studied in work on human thymus T cells.

The chain carries TRBV2 and TRBJ1-4, with TRBD1 matching over 8 bases. The sample was thymocytes. The clonotype originates from a girl under three years old with a congenital heart defect. CDR3 amino acids: CASSPRHDRGLGKLFF. The CDR3 DNA reads TGTGCCAGCAGTCCCCGACACGACAGGGGATTAGGAAAACTGTTTTTT. Supplemented by reference TRBV2 and TRBJ1-4, the full variable domain reads EPEVTQTPSHQVTQMGQEVILRCVPISNHLYFYWYRQILGQKVEFLVSFYNNEISEKSEIFDDQFSVERPDGSNFTLKIRSTKLEDSAMYFCASSPRHDRGLGKLFFGSGTQLSVL.